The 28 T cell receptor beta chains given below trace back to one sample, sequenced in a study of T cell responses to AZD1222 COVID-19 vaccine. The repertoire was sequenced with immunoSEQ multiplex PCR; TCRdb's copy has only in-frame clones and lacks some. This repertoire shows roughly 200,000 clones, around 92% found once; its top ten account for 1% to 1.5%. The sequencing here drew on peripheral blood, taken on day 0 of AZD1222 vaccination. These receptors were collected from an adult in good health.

The CDR3 nucleotides read TGTGCCAGCAGCCGGTCATCCGGGGCCGCGTGGTATGGCTACACCTTC. This gives the protein CASSRSSGAAWYGYTF. The chain recombines TRBV6-2 or TRBV6-3 with TRBJ1-2; perhaps TRBD1 as D (5 bases). Deletions cut 6 bases from V and 5 bases from J, with 22 bases between. This CDR3 comprises 16 residues. CDR1 is MNHEY, CDR2 SVGEGT, per germline.

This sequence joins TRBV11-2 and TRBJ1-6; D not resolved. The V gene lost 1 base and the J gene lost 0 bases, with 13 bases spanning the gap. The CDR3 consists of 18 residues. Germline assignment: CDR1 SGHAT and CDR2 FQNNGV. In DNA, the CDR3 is TGTGCCAGCAGCTTAGTAAAAGGGCCGAGCTCCTATAATTCACCCCTCCACTTT. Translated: CASSLVKGPSSYNSPLHF.

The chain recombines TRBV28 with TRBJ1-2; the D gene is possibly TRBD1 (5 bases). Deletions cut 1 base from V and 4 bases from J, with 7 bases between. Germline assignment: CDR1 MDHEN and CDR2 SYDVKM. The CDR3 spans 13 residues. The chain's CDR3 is CASSLLRGYGYTF. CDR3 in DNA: TGTGCCAGCAGTTTATTAAGGGGCTATGGCTACACCTTC.

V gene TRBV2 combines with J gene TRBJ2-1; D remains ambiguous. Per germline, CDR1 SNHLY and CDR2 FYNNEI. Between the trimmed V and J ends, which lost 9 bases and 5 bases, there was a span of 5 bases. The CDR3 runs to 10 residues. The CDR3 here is CARGNNEQFF. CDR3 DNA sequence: TGTGCCAGGGGAAACAATGAGCAGTTCTTC. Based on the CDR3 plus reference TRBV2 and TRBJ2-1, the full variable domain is EPEVTQTPSHQVTQMGQEVILRCVPISNHLYFYWYRQILGQKVEFLVSFYNNEISEKSEIFDDQFSVERPDGSNFTLKIRSTKLEDSAMYFCARGNNEQFFGPGTRLTVL.

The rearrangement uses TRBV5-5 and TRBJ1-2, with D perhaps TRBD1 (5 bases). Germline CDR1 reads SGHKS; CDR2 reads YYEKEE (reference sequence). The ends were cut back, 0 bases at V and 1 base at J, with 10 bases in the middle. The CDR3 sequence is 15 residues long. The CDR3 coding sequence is TGTGCCAGCAGCTTGGAGGGGTGGGGTAACTATGGCTACACCTTC. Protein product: CASSLEGWGNYGYTF.

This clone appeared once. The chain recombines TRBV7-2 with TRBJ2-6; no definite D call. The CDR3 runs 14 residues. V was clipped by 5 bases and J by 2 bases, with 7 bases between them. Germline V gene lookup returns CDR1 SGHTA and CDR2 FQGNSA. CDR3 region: CASSHATGANVLTF. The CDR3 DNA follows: TGTGCCAGCAGCCATGCGACTGGGGCCAACGTCCTGACTTTC.

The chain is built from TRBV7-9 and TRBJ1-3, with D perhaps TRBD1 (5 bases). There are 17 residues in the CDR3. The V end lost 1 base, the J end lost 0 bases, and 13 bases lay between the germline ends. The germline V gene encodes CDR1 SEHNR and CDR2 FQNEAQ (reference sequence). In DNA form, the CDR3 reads TGTGCCAGCAGCTTAGGATTGTACAGGCTCTCTGGAAACACCATATATTTT. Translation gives CASSLGLYRLSGNTIYF.

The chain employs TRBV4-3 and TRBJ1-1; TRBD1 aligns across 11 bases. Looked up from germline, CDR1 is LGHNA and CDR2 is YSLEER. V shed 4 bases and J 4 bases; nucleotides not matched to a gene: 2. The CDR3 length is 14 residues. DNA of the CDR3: TGCGCCAGCAGCCTAGGGACAGGGGGCACTGAAGCTTTCTTT. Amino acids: CASSLGTGGTEAFF.

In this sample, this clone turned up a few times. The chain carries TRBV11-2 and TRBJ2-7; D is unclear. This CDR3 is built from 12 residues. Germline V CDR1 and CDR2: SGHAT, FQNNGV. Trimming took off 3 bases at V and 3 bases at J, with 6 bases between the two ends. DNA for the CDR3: TGTGCCAGCAGCTTGGTTCGCTACGAGCAGTACTTC. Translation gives CASSLVRYEQYF.

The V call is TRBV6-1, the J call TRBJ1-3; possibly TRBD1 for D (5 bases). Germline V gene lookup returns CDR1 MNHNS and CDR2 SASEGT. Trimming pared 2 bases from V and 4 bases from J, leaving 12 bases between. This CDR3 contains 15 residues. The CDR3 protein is CASSESGGWGNTIYF. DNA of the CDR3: TGTGCCAGCAGTGAATCGGGGGGTTGGGGAAACACCATATATTTT.

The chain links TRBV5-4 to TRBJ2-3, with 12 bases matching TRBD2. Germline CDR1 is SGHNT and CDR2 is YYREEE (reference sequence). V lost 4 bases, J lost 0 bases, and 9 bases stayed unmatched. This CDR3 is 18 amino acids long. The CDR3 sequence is CASSPGTSGGPSTDTQYF. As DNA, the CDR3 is TGTGCCAGCAGCCCTGGAACTAGCGGGGGGCCTAGCACAGATACGCAGTATTTT.

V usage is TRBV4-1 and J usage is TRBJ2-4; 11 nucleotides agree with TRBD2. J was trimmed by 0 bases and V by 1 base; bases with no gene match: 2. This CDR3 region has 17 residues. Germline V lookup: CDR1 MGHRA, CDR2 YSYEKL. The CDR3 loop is CASSQGLAGIAKNIQYF. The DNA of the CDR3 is TGCGCCAGCAGCCAAGGACTAGCGGGGATAGCCAAAAACATTCAGTACTTC.

The CDR3 DNA is TGTGCCAGCAGCCCGGGACTAGCGGATTACACCGGGGAGCTGTTTTTT. Protein product: CASSPGLADYTGELFF. The rearrangement uses TRBV5-8 and TRBJ2-2; 11 nucleotides align to TRBD2. CDR1 and CDR2 (germline): SGHTS, YDEGEE. V lost 4 bases to trimming and J lost 3 bases; unmatched junction nucleotides: 5. The CDR3 contains 16 residues.

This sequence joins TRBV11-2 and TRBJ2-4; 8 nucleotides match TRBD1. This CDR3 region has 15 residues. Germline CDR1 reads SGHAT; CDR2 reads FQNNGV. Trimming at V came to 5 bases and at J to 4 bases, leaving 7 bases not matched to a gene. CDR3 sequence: CASSIVTGVKNIQYF. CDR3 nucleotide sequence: TGTGCCAGCAGCATAGTGACAGGGGTAAAAAACATTCAGTACTTC.

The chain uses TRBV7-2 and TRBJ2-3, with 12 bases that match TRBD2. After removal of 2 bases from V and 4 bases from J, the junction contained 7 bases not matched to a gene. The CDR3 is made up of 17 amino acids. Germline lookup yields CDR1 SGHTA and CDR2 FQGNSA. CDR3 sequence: CASSLRLAGGRSDTQYF. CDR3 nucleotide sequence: TGTGCCAGCAGCTTAAGGCTAGCGGGGGGGAGGTCAGATACGCAGTATTTT. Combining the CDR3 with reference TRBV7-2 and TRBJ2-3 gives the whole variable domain GAGVSQSPSNKVTEKGKDVELRCDPISGHTALYWYRQSLGQGLEFLIYFQGNSAPDKSGLPSDRFSAERTGGSVSTLTIQRTQQEDSAVYLCASSLRLAGGRSDTQYFGPGTRLTVL.

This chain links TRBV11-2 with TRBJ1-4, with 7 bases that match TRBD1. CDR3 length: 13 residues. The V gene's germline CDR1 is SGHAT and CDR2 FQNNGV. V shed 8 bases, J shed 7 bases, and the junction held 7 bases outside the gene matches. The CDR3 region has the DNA TGTGCCAGCTTAGGGGGCGTTGGTGAAAAACTGTTTTTT. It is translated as CASLGGVGEKLFF.

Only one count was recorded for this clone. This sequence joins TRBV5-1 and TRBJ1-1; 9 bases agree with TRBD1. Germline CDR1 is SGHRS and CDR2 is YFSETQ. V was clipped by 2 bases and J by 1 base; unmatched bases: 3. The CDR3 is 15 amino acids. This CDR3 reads CASSLQGAPNTEAFF. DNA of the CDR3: TGCGCCAGCAGCTTACAGGGGGCGCCGAACACTGAAGCTTTCTTT.

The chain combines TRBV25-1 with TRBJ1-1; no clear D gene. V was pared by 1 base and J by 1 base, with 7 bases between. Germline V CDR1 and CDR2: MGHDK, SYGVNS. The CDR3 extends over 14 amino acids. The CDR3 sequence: CASSESAGNTEAFF. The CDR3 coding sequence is TGTGCCAGCAGTGAATCGGCAGGGAACACTGAAGCTTTCTTT.

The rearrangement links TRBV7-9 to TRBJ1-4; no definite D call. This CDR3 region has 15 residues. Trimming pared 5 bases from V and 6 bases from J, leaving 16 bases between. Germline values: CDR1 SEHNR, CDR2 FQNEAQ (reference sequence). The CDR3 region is CASSRPGTGYEKLFF. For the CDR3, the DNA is TGTGCCAGCAGCCGGCCGGGAACGGGGTATGAAAAACTGTTTTTT.

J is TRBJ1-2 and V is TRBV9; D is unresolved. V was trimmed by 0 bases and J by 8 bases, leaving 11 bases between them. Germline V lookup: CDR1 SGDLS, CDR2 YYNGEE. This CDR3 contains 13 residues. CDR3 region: CASSVAPGEGYTF. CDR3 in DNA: TGTGCCAGCAGCGTAGCGCCGGGAGAAGGCTACACCTTC.

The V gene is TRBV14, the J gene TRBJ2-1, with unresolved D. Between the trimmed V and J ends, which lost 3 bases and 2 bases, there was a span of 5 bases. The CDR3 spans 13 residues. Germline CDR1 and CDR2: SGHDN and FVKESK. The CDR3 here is CASSHATYNEQFF. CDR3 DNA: TGTGCCAGCAGCCATGCAACCTACAATGAGCAGTTCTTC.

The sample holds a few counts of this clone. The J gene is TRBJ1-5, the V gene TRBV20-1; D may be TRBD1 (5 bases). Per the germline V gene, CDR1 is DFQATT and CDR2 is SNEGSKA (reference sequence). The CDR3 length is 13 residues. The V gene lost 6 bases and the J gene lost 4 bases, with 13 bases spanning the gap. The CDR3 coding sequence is TGCAGTGCCAGTGCACCAGGGAATCAGCCCCAGCATTTT. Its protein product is CSASAPGNQPQHF.

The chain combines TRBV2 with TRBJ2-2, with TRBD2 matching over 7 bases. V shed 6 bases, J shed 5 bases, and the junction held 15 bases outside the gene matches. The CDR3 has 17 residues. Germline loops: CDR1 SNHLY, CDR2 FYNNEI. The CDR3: CASRKGFGLGVTGELFF. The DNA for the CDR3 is TGTGCCAGCAGAAAAGGGTTCGGACTAGGGGTTACCGGGGAGCTGTTTTTT. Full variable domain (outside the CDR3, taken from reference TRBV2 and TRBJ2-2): EPEVTQTPSHQVTQMGQEVILRCVPISNHLYFYWYRQILGQKVEFLVSFYNNEISEKSEIFDDQFSVERPDGSNFTLKIRSTKLEDSAMYFCASRKGFGLGVTGELFFGEGSRLTVL.

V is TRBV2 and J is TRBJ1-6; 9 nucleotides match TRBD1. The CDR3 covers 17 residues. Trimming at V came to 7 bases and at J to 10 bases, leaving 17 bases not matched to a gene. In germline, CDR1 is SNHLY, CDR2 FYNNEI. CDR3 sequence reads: CASTLGTGSPNFSPLHF. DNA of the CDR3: TGTGCCAGCACCCTGGGGACAGGGAGTCCCAATTTCTCACCCCTCCACTTT.

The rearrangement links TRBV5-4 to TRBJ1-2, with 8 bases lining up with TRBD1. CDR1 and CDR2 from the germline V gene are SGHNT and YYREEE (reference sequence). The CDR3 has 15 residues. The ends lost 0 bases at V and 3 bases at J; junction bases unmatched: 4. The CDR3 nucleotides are TGTGCCAGCAGCTTGGGGGCAGGGGGCGACTATGGCTACACCTTC. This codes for CASSLGAGGDYGYTF. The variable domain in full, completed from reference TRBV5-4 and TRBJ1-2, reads ETGVTQSPTHLIKTRGQQVTLRCSSQSGHNTVSWYQQALGQGPQFIFQYYREEENGRGNFPPRFSGLQFPNYSSELNVNALELDDSALYLCASSLGAGGDYGYTFGSGTRLTVV.

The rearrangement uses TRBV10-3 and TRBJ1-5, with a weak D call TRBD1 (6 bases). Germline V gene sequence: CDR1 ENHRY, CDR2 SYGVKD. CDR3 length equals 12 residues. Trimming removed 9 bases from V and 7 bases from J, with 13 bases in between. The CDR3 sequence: CAIGEGGQPQHF. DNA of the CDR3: TGTGCCATTGGGGAGGGGGGACAGCCCCAGCATTTT.

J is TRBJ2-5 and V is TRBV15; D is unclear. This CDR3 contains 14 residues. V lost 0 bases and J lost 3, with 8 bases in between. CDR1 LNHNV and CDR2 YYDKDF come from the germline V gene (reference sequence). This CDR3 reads CATSRDVQKETQYF. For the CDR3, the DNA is TGTGCCACCAGCAGAGATGTCCAGAAAGAGACCCAGTACTTC. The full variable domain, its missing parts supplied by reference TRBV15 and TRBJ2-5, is DAMVIQNPRYQVTQFGKPVTLSCSQTLNHNVMYWYQQKSSQAPKLLFHYYDKDFNNEADTPDNFQSRRPNTSFCFLDIRSPGLGDTAMYLCATSRDVQKETQYFGPGTRLLVL.

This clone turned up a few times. Here the CDR3 DNA reads TGTGCCAGCAGCGTGCGCGCCAATCAGCCCCAGCATTTT. It specifies CASSVRANQPQHF. The chain carries TRBV9 and TRBJ1-5; no clear D. CDR3 length: 13 amino acids. Trimming removed 2 bases at V and 3 bases at J, with 6 bases between. CDR1 is SGDLS, CDR2 YYNGEE, per germline.